These 15 T cell receptor beta chains were sequenced from one sample in a study of blood T cells in healthy people across ages. Through a sample-barcoded 5' primer and a J-beta primer mix, a second PCR was run for about 7 to 12 cycles. One entry per CDR3 protein, called by TCRdb with MiXCR from the 5' RACE reads. The sample includes hundreds of thousands of distinct CDR3 sequences, more than 20% seen only once; the top ten take 7.5% to 9%. The same sample was also used in a study of T cells of mothers and their children.

The sample consisted of blood. The receptors derive from a boy between 10 and 17 years old in good health.

V is TRBV25-1 and J is TRBJ1-4; maybe TRBD1 (6 bases). Between the trimmed V and J ends, which lost 5 bases and 6 bases, there was a span of 25 bases. The CDR3 sequence is 18 residues long. The germline CDR1 and CDR2 sequences are MGHDK and SYGVNS. CDR3 sequence: CASSNKIGRDTLHEKLFF. CDR3 DNA sequence: TGTGCCAGCAGTAATAAGATCGGCAGGGACACATTGCATGAAAAACTGTTTTTT.

The chain is built from TRBV4-1 and TRBJ1-2, with D unclear. CDR1 and CDR2 (germline): MGHRA, YSYEKL. Trimming removed 2 bases at V and 9 bases at J, with 16 bases between. The CDR3 runs 14 residues. Here the CDR3 DNA reads TGCGCCAGCAGCCAACCCACGTCCAAGGGAAGCTACACCTTC. Residues: CASSQPTSKGSYTF.

The CDR3 here is CASSPYPGGSSYEQYF. DNA of the CDR3: TGCGCCAGCAGCCCCTATCCGGGGGGGAGCTCCTACGAGCAGTACTTC. V usage is TRBV4-3 and J usage is TRBJ2-7; 8 nucleotides match TRBD2. CDR1 is LGHNA, CDR2 YSLEER, per germline. This CDR3 is built from 16 residues. Trimming at V came to 4 bases and at J to 0 bases, leaving 8 bases not matched to a gene.

The rearrangement links TRBV28 to TRBJ1-4; D is ambiguous. Trimming shortened V by 6 bases and J by 1 base, and 12 bases separated the two germline ends. This CDR3 spans 15 amino acids. Germline V gene data show CDR1 as MDHEN and CDR2 as SYDVKM. The CDR3 loop is CASRPTRGTNEKLFF. Written as DNA, the CDR3 is TGTGCCAGCAGGCCCACCCGGGGAACTAATGAAAAACTGTTTTTT.

J is TRBJ2-5 and V is TRBV2; 9 bases agree with TRBD2. The better agreement between TRBJ2-7 and the DNA end casts doubt on the J call. Germline CDR1 SNHLY, CDR2 FYNNEI. The length of the CDR3 is 15 residues. CDR3 in amino acids: CASSDSAGGVYEQYF. CDR3 nucleotides: TGTGCCAGCAGTGATTCGGCGGGGGGGGTCTACGAGCAGTACTTC.

The V and J genes are TRBV27 and TRBJ2-7; TRBD1 matches 8 bases. The CDR3 is made up of 13 amino acids. The germline CDR1 and CDR2 sequences are MNHEY and SMNVEV (reference sequence). J was trimmed by 6 bases and V by 4 bases; bases with no gene match: 5. CDR3 in amino acids: CASSYRTGFEQYF. CDR3 nucleotide sequence: TGTGCCAGCAGTTACCGGACAGGGTTCGAGCAGTACTTC.

This chain connects TRBV7-9 to TRBJ2-2; D may match TRBD1 or TRBD2 (5 bases each). There are 16 residues in the CDR3. V shed 5 bases and J shed 4 bases, with 17 bases lying between them. Germline V gene sequence: CDR1 SEHNR, CDR2 FQNEAQ (reference sequence). CDR3 bases: TGTGCCAGCAGCGGGGGAGCGCGGGCCTTCACCGGGGAGCTGTTTTTT. Its protein product is CASSGGARAFTGELFF.

This clonotype came up a few times. This chain joins TRBV27 and TRBJ1-2; tentative D call: TRBD1 (5 bases). Germline V gene lookup returns CDR1 MNHEY and CDR2 SMNVEV (reference sequence). This CDR3 has 13 residues. V lost 5 bases and J lost 8, with 15 bases in between. In nucleotides, the CDR3 is TGTGCCAGCAGTAGGGACCTCTCGGGAGGCTACACCTTC. Translated: CASSRDLSGGYTF.

The chain carries TRBV20-1 and TRBJ2-7, with a possible D match to TRBD1 (5 bases). This CDR3 is 15 amino acids long. V gave up 1 base and J gave up 1 base, with 14 bases separating them. Germline-derived CDR1 and CDR2 are DFQATT and SNEGSKA (reference sequence). Written as DNA, the CDR3 is TGCAGTGCTAGAGGGGGCCGTGAGCGATCCTACGAGCAGTACTTC. Translating gives CSARGGRERSYEQYF.

This clonotype was counted between two and nine times. One junction end disagrees with the germline gene, perhaps due to a read error. The chain is built from TRBV4-1 and TRBJ2-7; D remains ambiguous. The CDR3 has 14 amino acids. Per the germline V gene, CDR1 is MGHRA and CDR2 is YSYEKL. For the CDR3, the DNA is TGCACCAGCAGCCTTAGTCCAGGCTCCTACGAGCAGTACTTC. Residues: CTSSLSPGSYEQYF.

CDR3 region: CATSDPARNRGSVETQYF. In DNA, the CDR3 is TGTGCCACCAGTGATCCGGCAAGAAACAGGGGGTCCGTGGAGACCCAGTACTTC. The chain recombines TRBV24-1 with TRBJ2-5; 8 bases agree with TRBD1. The CDR3 covers 18 residues. The germline V gene encodes CDR1 KGHDR and CDR2 SFDVKD. V dropped 3 bases and J dropped 5; count of bases not matched to a gene: 16.

This clonotype came up a few times. Written as DNA, the CDR3 is TGTGCCATCAGTGGGGGCGGGCTGAGCTCCTACAATGAGCAGTTCTTC. This translates into CAISGGGLSSYNEQFF. The chain recombines TRBV10-3 with TRBJ2-1; D tentatively fits TRBD1 or TRBD2 (5 bases each). V was clipped by 4 bases and J by 0 bases, with 13 bases between them. The CDR3 covers 16 residues. The germline CDR1 and CDR2 sequences are ENHRY and SYGVKD.

The genes are TRBV27 and TRBJ1-5; D uncertain. The ends were cut back, 5 bases at V and 6 bases at J, with 8 bases in the middle. Germline lookup yields CDR1 MNHEY and CDR2 SMNVEV (reference sequence). This CDR3 region has 12 residues. This chain's CDR3 is CASSPPSQPQHF. As DNA, the CDR3 is TGTGCCAGCAGTCCACCTTCTCAGCCCCAGCATTTT.

The chain combines TRBV7-2 with TRBJ2-5; TRBD2 matches at 8 bases. Germline V lookup: CDR1 SGHTA, CDR2 FQGNSA. The length of the CDR3 is 16 residues. The trim removed 1 base at V and 9 bases at J, leaving 13 bases unmatched. Written as DNA, the CDR3 is TGTGCCAGCAGCTTAGGCGTGACTAGCGTTCCTTGGCCCCAGTACTTC. It yields the protein CASSLGVTSVPWPQYF.

This clonotype was seen at least ten times. This chain joins TRBV5-8 and TRBJ1-5; TRBD1 agrees at 7 bases. Germline V CDR1 and CDR2: SGHTS, YDEGEE. V gave up 2 bases and J gave up 2 bases; unmatched junction bases: 4. CDR3 size: 15 residues. The CDR3 loop reads CASSLEGARNQPQHF. The CDR3 nucleotides read TGTGCCAGCAGCTTAGAGGGGGCGCGCAATCAGCCCCAGCATTTT.